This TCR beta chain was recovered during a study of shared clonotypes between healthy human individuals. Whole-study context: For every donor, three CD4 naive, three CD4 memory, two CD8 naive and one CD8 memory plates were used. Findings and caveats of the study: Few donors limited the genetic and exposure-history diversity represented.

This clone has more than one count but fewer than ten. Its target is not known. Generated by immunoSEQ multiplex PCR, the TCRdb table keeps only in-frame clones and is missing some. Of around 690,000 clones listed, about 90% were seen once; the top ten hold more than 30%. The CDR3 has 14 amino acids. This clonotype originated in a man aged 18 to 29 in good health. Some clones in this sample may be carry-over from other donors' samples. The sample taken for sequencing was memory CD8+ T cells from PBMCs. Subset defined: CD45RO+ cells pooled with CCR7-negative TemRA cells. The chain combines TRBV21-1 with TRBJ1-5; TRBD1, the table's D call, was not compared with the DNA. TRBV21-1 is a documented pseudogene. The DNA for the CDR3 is TGTGCCAGCAGCGCCCACAGGGGGGATCAGCCCCAGCATTTT. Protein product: CASSAHRGDQPQHF.